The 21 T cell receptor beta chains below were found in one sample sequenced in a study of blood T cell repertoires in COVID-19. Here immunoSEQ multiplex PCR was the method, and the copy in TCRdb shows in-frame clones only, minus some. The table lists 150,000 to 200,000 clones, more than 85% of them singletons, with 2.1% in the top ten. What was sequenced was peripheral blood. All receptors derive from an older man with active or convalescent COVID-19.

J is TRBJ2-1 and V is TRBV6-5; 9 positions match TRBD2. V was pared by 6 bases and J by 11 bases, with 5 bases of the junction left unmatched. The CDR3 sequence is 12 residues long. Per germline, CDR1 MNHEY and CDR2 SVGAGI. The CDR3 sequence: CASRTLAGKQFF. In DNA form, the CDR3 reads TGTGCCAGCAGAACCCTAGCGGGGAAGCAGTTCTTC.

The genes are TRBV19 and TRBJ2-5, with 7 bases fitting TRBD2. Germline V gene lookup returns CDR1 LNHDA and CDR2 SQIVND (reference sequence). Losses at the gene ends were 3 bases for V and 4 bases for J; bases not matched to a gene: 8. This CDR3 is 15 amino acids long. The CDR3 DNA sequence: TGTGCCAGTAGTATTGCCTCGTCGGGGGGAGAGACCCAGTACTTC. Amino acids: CASSIASSGGETQYF.

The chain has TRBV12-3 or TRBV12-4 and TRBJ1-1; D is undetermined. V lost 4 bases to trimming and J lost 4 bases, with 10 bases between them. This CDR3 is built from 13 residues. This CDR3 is CASSWAGITEAFF. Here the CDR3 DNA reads TGTGCCAGCAGTTGGGCAGGTATCACTGAAGCTTTCTTT.

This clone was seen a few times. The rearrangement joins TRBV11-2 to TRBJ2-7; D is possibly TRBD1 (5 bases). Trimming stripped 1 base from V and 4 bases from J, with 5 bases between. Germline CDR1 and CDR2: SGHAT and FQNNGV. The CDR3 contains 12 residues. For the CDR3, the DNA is TGTGCCAGCAGCTTAGGACAGTACGAGCAGTACTTC. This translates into CASSLGQYEQYF.

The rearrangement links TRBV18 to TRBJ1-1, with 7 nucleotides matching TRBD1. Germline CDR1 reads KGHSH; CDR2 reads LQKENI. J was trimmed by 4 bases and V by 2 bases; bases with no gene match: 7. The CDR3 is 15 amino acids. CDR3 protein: CASSPTGTVGTEAFF. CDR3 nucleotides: TGTGCCAGCTCACCAACCGGGACAGTGGGCACTGAAGCTTTCTTT.

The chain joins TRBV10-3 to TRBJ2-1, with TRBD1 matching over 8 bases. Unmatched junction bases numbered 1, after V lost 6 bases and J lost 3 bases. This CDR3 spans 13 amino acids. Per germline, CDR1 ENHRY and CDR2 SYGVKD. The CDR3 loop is CAIRDRDYNEQFF. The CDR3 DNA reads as TGTGCCATCAGGGACAGGGACTACAATGAGCAGTTCTTC.

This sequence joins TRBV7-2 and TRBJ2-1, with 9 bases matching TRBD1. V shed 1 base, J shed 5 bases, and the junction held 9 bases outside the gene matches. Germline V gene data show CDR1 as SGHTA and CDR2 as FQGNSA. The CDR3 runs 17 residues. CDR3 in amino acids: CASSLGGGQGQNNEQFF. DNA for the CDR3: TGTGCCAGCAGCTTAGGGGGGGGACAGGGACAAAACAATGAGCAGTTCTTC.

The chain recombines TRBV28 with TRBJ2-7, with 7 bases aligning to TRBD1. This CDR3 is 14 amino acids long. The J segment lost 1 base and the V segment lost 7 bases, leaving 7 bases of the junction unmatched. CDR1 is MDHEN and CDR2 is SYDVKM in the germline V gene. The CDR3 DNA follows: TGTGCCAGCACCGCCGGGACAGCGTCCTACGAGCAGTACTTC. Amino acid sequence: CASTAGTASYEQYF.

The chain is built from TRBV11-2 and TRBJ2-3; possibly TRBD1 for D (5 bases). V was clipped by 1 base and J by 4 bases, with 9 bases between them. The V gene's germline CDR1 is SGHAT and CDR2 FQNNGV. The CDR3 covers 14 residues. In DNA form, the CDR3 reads TGTGCCAGCAGCTTAGCCGCCAGGGCAGATACGCAGTATTTT. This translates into CASSLAARADTQYF.

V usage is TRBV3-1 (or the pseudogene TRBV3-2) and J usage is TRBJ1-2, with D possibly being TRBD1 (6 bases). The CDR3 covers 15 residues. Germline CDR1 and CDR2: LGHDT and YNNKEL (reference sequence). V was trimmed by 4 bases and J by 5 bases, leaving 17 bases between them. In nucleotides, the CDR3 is TGTGCCAGCAGCCCCTCGGGAGGGGGTGGGTATGGCTACACCTTC. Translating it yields CASSPSGGGGYGYTF.

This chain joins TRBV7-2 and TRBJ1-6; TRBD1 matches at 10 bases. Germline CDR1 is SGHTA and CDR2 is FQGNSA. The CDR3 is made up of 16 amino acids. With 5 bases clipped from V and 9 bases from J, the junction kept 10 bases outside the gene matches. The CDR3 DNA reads TGTGCCAGCAGCCTACGACAGGGGGCTATCTCTTCACCCCTCCACTTT. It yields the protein CASSLRQGAISSPLHF.

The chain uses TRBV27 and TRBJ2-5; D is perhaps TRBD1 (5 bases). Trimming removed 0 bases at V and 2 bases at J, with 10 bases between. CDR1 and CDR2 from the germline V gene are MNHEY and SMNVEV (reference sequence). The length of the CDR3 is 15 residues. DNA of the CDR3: TGTGCCAGCAGTTTATCGGGGCAGGAGCAAGAGACCCAGTACTTC. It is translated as CASSLSGQEQETQYF.

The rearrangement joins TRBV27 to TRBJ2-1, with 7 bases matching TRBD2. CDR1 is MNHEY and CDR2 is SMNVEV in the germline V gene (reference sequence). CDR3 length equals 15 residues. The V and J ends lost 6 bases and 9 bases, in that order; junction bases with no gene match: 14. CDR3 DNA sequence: TGTGCCAGCAGCAAAAGCGGGGTCTTTCTGCCTGAGCAGTTCTTC. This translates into CASSKSGVFLPEQFF.

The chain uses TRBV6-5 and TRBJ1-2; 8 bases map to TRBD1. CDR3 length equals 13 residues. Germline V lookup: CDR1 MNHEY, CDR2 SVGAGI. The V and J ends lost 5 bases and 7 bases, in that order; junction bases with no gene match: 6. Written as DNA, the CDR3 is TGTGCCAGCAGTCGACAGGGGTGGTTTGGCTACACCTTC. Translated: CASSRQGWFGYTF.

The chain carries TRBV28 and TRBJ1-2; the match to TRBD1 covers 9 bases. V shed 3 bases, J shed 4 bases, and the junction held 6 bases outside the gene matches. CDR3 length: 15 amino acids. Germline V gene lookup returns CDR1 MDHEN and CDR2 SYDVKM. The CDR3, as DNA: TGTGCCAGCAGTTTCCCGACAGGGGGGGGCTATGGCTACACCTTC. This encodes CASSFPTGGGYGYTF.

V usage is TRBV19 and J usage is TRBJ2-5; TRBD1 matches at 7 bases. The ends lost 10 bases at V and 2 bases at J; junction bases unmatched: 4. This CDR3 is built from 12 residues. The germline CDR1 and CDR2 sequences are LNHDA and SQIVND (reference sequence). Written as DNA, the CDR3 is TGTGCCACGACGGGACAGCAAGAGACCCAGTACTTC. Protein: CATTGQQETQYF.

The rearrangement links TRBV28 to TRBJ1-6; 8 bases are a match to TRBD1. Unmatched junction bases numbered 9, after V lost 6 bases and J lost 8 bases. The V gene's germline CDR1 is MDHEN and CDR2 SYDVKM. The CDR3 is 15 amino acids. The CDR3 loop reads CASRNQGAPDSPLHF. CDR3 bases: TGTGCCAGCAGAAATCAGGGGGCTCCGGATTCACCCCTCCACTTT. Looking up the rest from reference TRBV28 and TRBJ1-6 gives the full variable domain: DVKVTQSSRYLVKRTGEKVFLECVQDMDHENMFWYRQDPGLGLRLIYFSYDVKMKEKGDIPEGYSVSREKKERFSLILESASTNQTSMYLCASRNQGAPDSPLHFGNGTRLTVT.

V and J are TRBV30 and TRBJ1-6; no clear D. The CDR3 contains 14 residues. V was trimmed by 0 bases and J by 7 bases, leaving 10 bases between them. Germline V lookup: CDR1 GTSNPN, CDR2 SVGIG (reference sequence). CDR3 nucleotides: TGTGCCTGGAGTGTCGGCGGGGTCAATTCACCCCTCCACTTT. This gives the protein CAWSVGGVNSPLHF.

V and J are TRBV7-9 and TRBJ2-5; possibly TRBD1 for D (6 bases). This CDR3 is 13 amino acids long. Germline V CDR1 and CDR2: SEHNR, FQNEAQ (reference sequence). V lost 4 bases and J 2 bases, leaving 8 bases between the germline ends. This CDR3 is CASSSRGQETQYF. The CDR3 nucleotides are TGTGCCAGCAGCTCCAGGGGTCAAGAGACCCAGTACTTC.

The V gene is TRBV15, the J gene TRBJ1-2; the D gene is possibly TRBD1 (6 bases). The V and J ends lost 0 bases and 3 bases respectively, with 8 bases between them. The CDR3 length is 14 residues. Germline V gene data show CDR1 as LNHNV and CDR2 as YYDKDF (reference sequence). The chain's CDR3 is CATSREQGDYGYTF. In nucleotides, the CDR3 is TGTGCCACCAGCAGAGAACAGGGCGACTATGGCTACACCTTC. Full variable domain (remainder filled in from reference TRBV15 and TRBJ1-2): DAMVIQNPRYQVTQFGKPVTLSCSQTLNHNVMYWYQQKSSQAPKLLFHYYDKDFNNEADTPDNFQSRRPNTSFCFLDIRSPGLGDTAMYLCATSREQGDYGYTFGSGTRLTVV.

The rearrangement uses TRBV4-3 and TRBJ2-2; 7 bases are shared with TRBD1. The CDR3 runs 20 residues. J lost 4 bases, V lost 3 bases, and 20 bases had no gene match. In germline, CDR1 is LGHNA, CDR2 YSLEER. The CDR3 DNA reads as TGCGCCAGCAGCCACAAACCGGCACTAGACAGGGTTGTTACCACCGGGGAGCTGTTTTTT. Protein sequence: CASSHKPALDRVVTTGELFF.